This entry lists 18 T cell receptor beta chains sequenced from one sample in a study of early T cells in non-severe SARS-CoV-2 infection. TCRdb fed the 5' RACE reads into MiXCR, producing one record per CDR3 protein. The table includes around 80,000 distinct CDR3 sequences, 8% to 13% detected once. The input for sequencing was whole blood, taken at baseline. These receptor sequences come from an adult who was a healthcare worker with PCR-confirmed SARS-CoV-2 infection or an uninfected control (not recorded which).

This clonotype appeared many times. V is TRBV20-1 and J is TRBJ1-2, with 7 bases fitting TRBD1. Germline V lookup: CDR1 DFQATT, CDR2 SNEGSKA (reference sequence). This CDR3 is 13 amino acids long. The V and J ends lost 1 base and 3 bases, in that order; junction bases with no gene match: 2. CDR3 loop: CSARVRGDYGYTF. The CDR3 nucleotides read TGCAGTGCTAGAGTCAGGGGGGACTATGGCTACACCTTC.

The chain has TRBV28 and TRBJ2-5, with D maybe TRBD1 (5 bases). In germline, CDR1 is MDHEN, CDR2 SYDVKM. V was trimmed by 8 bases and J by 4 bases, leaving 23 bases between them. This CDR3 is built from 16 residues. DNA of the CDR3: TGTGCCAGCGGGCCCCCGGGCAGGGTAGGACCAGAGACCCAGTACTTC. Translation: CASGPPGRVGPETQYF.

This clonotype was found a few times. This rearrangement joins TRBV28 to TRBJ1-2, with D unresolved. Deletions cut 6 bases from V and 3 bases from J, with 17 bases between. The germline V gene has CDR1 MDHEN and CDR2 SYDVKM. The CDR3 runs to 15 residues. The CDR3 nucleotides read TGTGCCAGCAGCCCACTAGGTCCGAGGGACTATGGCTACACCTTC. Its translation: CASSPLGPRDYGYTF.

In its sample, this clonotype was seen many times. The chain employs TRBV11-1 and TRBJ2-1; 8 bases are shared with TRBD1. CDR1 is SGHAT, CDR2 FQDESV, per germline (reference sequence). The CDR3 has 13 residues. The V gene end was trimmed by 6 bases and the J gene end by 16 bases; junction bases not matched to a gene: 14. The CDR3 coding sequence is TGTGCCAGCAGAGCTCTCGACCGGGACAGGCTCTTCTTC. It yields the protein CASRALDRDRLFF.

The sample holds a few counts of this clonotype. The rearrangement uses TRBV7-3 and TRBJ2-2, with 8 bases that match TRBD1. V was clipped by 2 bases and J by 4 bases; unmatched bases: 6. Germline values: CDR1 SGHTA, CDR2 FQGTGA. The CDR3 is 16 residues long. The CDR3 is CASSLLRGQGTGELFF. CDR3 in DNA: TGTGCCAGCAGCTTACTCAGGGGGCAAGGCACCGGGGAGCTGTTTTTT. The full variable domain, its missing parts supplied by reference TRBV7-3 and TRBJ2-2, is GAGVSQTPSNKVTEKGKYVELRCDPISGHTALYWYRQSLGQGPEFLIYFQGTGAADDSGLPNDRFFAVRPEGSVSTLKIQRTERGDSAVYLCASSLLRGQGTGELFFGEGSRLTVL.

The V gene is TRBV20-1, the J gene TRBJ2-3; TRBD2 matches at 12 bases. V lost 1 base and J lost 6; bases outside the gene matches: 11. CDR3 length: 17 amino acids. Germline V lookup: CDR1 DFQATT, CDR2 SNEGSKA (reference sequence). The CDR3 loop reads CSARAASGRGGADTQYF. Written as DNA, the CDR3 is TGCAGTGCTAGAGCGGCTAGCGGGAGGGGGGGAGCTGATACGCAGTATTTT.

Many counts were recorded for this clonotype. The V call is TRBV9, the J call TRBJ2-7, with D perhaps TRBD2 (5 bases). From germline, CDR1 is SGDLS and CDR2 YYNGEE. V was pared by 3 bases and J by 7 bases, with 17 bases between. The CDR3 consists of 14 residues. For the CDR3, the DNA is TGTGCCAGCAGCGCTAATTGGGGAGTGGAGGAGCAGTACTTC. This gives the protein CASSANWGVEEQYF.

The V gene is TRBV28, the J gene TRBJ1-5; D uncertain. Looked up from germline, CDR1 is MDHEN and CDR2 is SYDVKM. V lost 3 bases and J 0 bases, leaving 6 bases between the germline ends. This CDR3 has 14 amino acids. The CDR3 here is CASSFGYSNQPQHF. In DNA form, the CDR3 reads TGTGCCAGCAGTTTCGGTTATAGCAATCAGCCCCAGCATTTT.

This clonotype was picked up many times. The chain recombines TRBV12-3 or TRBV12-4 with TRBJ1-2, with 7 bases matching TRBD1. V shed 5 bases, J shed 7 bases, and the junction held 10 bases outside the gene matches. This CDR3 contains 14 residues. CDR3 amino acids: CASSPGTVGGGYTF. The DNA for the CDR3 is TGTGCCAGCAGTCCCGGGACAGTCGGTGGTGGCTACACCTTC.

This clonotype was observed many times. The rearrangement joins TRBV12-3 or TRBV12-4 to TRBJ1-1; 8 nucleotides agree with TRBD1. CDR3 size: 20 residues. Trimming took 5 bases from V and 1 from J; bases not matched to a gene: 21. The DNA of the CDR3 is TGTGCCAGCAGTACTCCCTCGACAGGGGCGCTTGGAAGGGGGAACACTGAAGCTTTCTTT. Protein product: CASSTPSTGALGRGNTEAFF.

This clonotype has at least ten counts. V and J are TRBV12-5 and TRBJ1-5; no firm D call. Germline V lookup: CDR1 LGHNT, CDR2 FRNRAP. The CDR3 extends over 13 amino acids. V gave up 3 bases and J gave up 0 bases, with 3 bases separating them. CDR3 in DNA: TGTGCTAGTGGTTTCGGTAGCAATCAGCCCCAGCATTTT. It yields the protein CASGFGSNQPQHF.

This chain connects TRBV7-2 to TRBJ2-1; D possibly matches TRBD1 or TRBD2 (5 bases each). Germline V lookup: CDR1 SGHTA, CDR2 FQGNSA. This CDR3 region has 13 residues. V gave up 10 bases and J gave up 10 bases, with 20 bases separating them. The CDR3 loop is CAIEGRVGGEQFF. The CDR3 coding sequence is TGTGCCATCGAGGGACGAGTCGGTGGGGAGCAGTTCTTC. Full variable domain (remainder filled in from reference TRBV7-2 and TRBJ2-1): GAGVSQSPSNKVTEKGKDVELRCDPISGHTALYWYRQSLGQGLEFLIYFQGNSAPDKSGLPSDRFSAERTGGSVSTLTIQRTQQEDSAVYLCAIEGRVGGEQFFGPGTRLTVL.

The sample holds many counts of this clonotype. The V call is TRBV6-4, the J call TRBJ2-2; no definite D call. The CDR3 is made up of 15 amino acids. V lost 0 bases and J 2 bases, leaving 7 bases between the germline ends. Germline V gives CDR1 MRHNA, CDR2 SNTAGT. CDR3 protein: CASSDSTANTGELFF. The DNA for the CDR3 is TGTGCCAGCAGTGACTCAACAGCTAACACCGGGGAGCTGTTTTTT.

The CDR3 coding sequence is TGTGCCTGGGATCCGGGACAGGGTTACGCTTTCTTT. Translating it yields CAWDPGQGYAFF. The rearrangement joins TRBV30 to TRBJ1-1; 9 bases are a match to TRBD1. This CDR3 comprises 12 residues. The V gene's germline CDR1 is GTSNPN and CDR2 SVGIG (reference sequence). V was pared by 5 bases and J by 11 bases, with 9 bases of the junction left unmatched.

There are many counts of this clonotype. The chain joins TRBV12-3 or TRBV12-4 to TRBJ2-7, with D hard to call. This CDR3 has 13 amino acids. The V and J ends lost 7 bases and 6 bases respectively, with 16 bases between them. Here the CDR3 reads CASTSGVTFEQYF. The CDR3 nucleotides are TGTGCCAGCACCAGTGGAGTTACGTTCGAGCAGTACTTC.

This clonotype was found many times. The chain is built from TRBV20-1 and TRBJ2-5, with D possibly TRBD1 on 6 matching bases. V dropped 1 base and J dropped 0 bases, with 12 bases sitting between them. The CDR3 spans 15 residues. Germline V gene data show CDR1 as DFQATT and CDR2 as SNEGSKA (reference sequence). The CDR3, as DNA: TGCAGTGCTAGAGTTCTCGGGACAAACCAAGAGACCCAGTACTTC. Translated: CSARVLGTNQETQYF.

This clonotype occurred many times. The gene calls are TRBV18 and TRBJ1-4; D unresolved. There are 14 residues in the CDR3. V shed 2 bases and J shed 4 bases, with 8 bases lying between them. Germline assignment: CDR1 KGHSH and CDR2 LQKENI. CDR3 DNA: TGTGCCAGCTCACCAGGACGGTTTAATGAAAAACTGTTTTTT. Translated, it gives CASSPGRFNEKLFF.

This clonotype was counted many times. The rearrangement links TRBV3-1 to TRBJ1-1; D is undetermined. Trimming cost V 4 bases and J 1 base, with 10 bases left between them. In germline, CDR1 is LGHDT, CDR2 YNNKEL (reference sequence). The CDR3 extends over 14 amino acids. The CDR3 DNA reads as TGTGCCAGCAGCCCCGGACGGAAGAACACTGAAGCTTTCTTT. It yields the protein CASSPGRKNTEAFF.